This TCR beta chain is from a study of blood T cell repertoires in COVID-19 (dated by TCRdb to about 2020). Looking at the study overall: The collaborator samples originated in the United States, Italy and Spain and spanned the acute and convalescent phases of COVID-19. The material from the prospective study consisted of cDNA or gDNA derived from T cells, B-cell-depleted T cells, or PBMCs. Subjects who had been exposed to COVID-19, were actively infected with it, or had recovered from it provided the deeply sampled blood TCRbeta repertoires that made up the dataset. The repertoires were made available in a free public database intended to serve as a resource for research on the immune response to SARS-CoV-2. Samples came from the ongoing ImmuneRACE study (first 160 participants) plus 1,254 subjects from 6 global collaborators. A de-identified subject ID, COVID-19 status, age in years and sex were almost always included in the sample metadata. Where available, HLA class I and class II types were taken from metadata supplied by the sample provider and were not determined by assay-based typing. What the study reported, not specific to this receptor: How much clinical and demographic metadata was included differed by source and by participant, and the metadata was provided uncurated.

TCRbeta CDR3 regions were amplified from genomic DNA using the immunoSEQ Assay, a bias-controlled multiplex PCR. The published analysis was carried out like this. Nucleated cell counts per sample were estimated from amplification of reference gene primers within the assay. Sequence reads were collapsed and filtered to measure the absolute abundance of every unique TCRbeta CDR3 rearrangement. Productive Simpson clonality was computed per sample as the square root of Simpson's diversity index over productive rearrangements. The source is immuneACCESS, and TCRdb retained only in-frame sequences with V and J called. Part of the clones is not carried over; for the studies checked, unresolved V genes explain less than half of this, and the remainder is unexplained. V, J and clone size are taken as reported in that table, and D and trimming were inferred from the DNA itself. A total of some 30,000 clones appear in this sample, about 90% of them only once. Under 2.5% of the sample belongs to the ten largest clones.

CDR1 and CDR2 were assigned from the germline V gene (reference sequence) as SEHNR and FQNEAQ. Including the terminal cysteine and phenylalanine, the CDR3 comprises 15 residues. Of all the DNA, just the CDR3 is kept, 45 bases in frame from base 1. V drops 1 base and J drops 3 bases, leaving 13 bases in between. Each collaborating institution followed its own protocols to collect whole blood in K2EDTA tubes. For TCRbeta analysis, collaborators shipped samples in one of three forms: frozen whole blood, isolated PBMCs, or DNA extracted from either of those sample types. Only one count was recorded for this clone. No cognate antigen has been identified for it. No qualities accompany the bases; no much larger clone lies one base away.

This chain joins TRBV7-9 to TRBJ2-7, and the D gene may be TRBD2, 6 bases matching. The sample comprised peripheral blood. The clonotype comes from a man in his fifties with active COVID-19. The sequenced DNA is TGTGCCAGCAGCTTAGGGGGCGGGGCACTCTACGAGCAGTACTTC. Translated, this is CASSLGGGALYEQYF.